Below are 29 T cell receptor beta chains sequenced from a single sample in a study of blood T cell repertoires in COVID-19. Sequencing was performed with immunoSEQ multiplex PCR; in TCRdb, only in-frame clones are kept and a portion is missing. The sample has 380,000 or so clones, over 65% seen once; the top ten hold around 1%. Sequencing used peripheral blood. Receptors were obtained from a human donor with acute or convalescent COVID-19. The donor label of this sample is uncertain.

The chain has TRBV20-1 and TRBJ2-5, with 11 bases lining up with TRBD2. Germline CDR1 DFQATT, CDR2 SNEGSKA (reference sequence). V lost 3 bases to trimming and J lost 5 bases; unmatched junction nucleotides: 5. The CDR3 contains 14 residues. CDR3 coding DNA: TGCAGTGCTAGTCGTAGCGGGAGGGCTGAGACCCAGTACTTC. This encodes CSASRSGRAETQYF.

The chain's CDR3 is CASTGQLGNLNTQYF. CDR3 coding DNA: TGTGCCAGCACCGGACAGTTAGGGAATCTTAATACGCAGTATTTT. The chain recombines TRBV2 with TRBJ2-3; maybe TRBD1 (6 bases). Trimming removed 7 bases at V and 7 bases at J, with 21 bases between. The germline V gene encodes CDR1 SNHLY and CDR2 FYNNEI. The CDR3 has 15 amino acids.

This clone turned up a few times. The rearrangement joins TRBV5-1 to TRBJ2-2; 8 bases line up with TRBD1. The CDR3 sequence is 16 residues long. CDR1 and CDR2 from the germline V gene are SGHRS and YFSETQ. Trimming at V came to 1 base and at J to 6 bases, leaving 8 bases not matched to a gene. The CDR3 loop is CASSLLGQGWAGELFF. Here the CDR3 DNA reads TGCGCCAGCAGCTTGCTCGGACAGGGCTGGGCCGGGGAGCTGTTTTTT.

The V and J genes are TRBV6-5 and TRBJ2-1; D is ambiguous. The CDR3 spans 16 residues. Germline lookup yields CDR1 MNHEY and CDR2 SVGAGI. V was cut by 2 bases and J by 4 bases, with 15 bases left in between. This CDR3 reads CASSYRPRSAYNEQFF. The CDR3 DNA is TGTGCCAGCAGTTACCGGCCTAGGTCGGCGTACAATGAGCAGTTCTTC.

The sample holds one count of this clone. The V call is TRBV4-1, the J call TRBJ2-2, with TRBD1 identical over 7 bases. After removal of 6 bases from V and 6 bases from J, the junction contained 10 bases not matched to a gene. Looked up from germline, CDR1 is MGHRA and CDR2 is YSYEKL. The CDR3 spans 15 residues. CDR3 amino acids: CASSLEGAGPGELFF. In DNA, the CDR3 is TGCGCCAGCAGTCTAGAGGGGGCCGGTCCCGGGGAGCTGTTTTTT.

In its sample, this clone was seen once. This chain's CDR3 is CASRGDRGYYEQYF. DNA of the CDR3: TGTGCCAGCAGGGGGGACAGGGGGTATTACGAGCAGTACTTC. V and J are TRBV7-6 and TRBJ2-7; 11 bases match TRBD1. With V trimmed by 6 bases and J by 4 bases, 5 bases remained unmatched. This CDR3 has 14 residues. The germline gives CDR1 SGHVS, CDR2 FNYEAQ. The whole variable domain, filled in from reference TRBV7-6 and TRBJ2-7, reads GAGVSQSPRYKVTKRGQDVALRCDPISGHVSLYWYRQALGQGPEFLTYFNYEAQQDKSGLPNDRFSAERPEGSISTLTIQRTEQRDSAMYRCASRGDRGYYEQYFGPGTRLTVT.

This chain uses TRBV7-2 with TRBJ2-3; D possibly corresponds to TRBD2 (5 bases). CDR3 size: 13 residues. Trimming took 5 bases from V and 4 from J, leaving 10 bases between them. Germline V lookup: CDR1 SGHTA, CDR2 FQGNSA. The CDR3 protein is CASSLYGADTQYF. The CDR3 DNA is TGTGCCAGCAGCCTGTACGGGGCAGATACGCAGTATTTT.

The genes are TRBV2 and TRBJ1-3; D remains ambiguous. V shed 2 bases and J shed 0 bases, with 14 bases lying between them. Germline V gene lookup returns CDR1 SNHLY and CDR2 FYNNEI. This CDR3 is 17 amino acids long. The CDR3 protein is CASSERRGTNSGNTIYF. The CDR3 region has the DNA TGTGCCAGCAGTGAAAGACGAGGTACCAACTCTGGAAACACCATATATTTT. Full variable domain (rest looked up from reference TRBV2 and TRBJ1-3): EPEVTQTPSHQVTQMGQEVILRCVPISNHLYFYWYRQILGQKVEFLVSFYNNEISEKSEIFDDQFSVERPDGSNFTLKIRSTKLEDSAMYFCASSERRGTNSGNTIYFGEGSWLTVV.

This chain links TRBV10-3 with TRBJ1-3; D remains ambiguous. The germline CDR1 and CDR2 sequences are ENHRY and SYGVKD. The CDR3 sequence is 14 residues long. V lost 3 bases to trimming and J lost 2 bases, with 8 bases between them. The CDR3 is CAISDSTAGNTIYF. DNA for the CDR3: TGTGCCATCAGTGATTCAACGGCTGGAAACACCATATATTTT.

The rearrangement joins TRBV6-5 to TRBJ1-2; D may be TRBD1 (5 bases). The length of the CDR3 is 12 residues. Germline V gene lookup returns CDR1 MNHEY and CDR2 SVGAGI. Trimming shortened V by 6 bases and J by 7 bases, and 12 bases separated the two germline ends. The CDR3: CASSVGHAGYTF. In nucleotides, the CDR3 is TGTGCCAGCAGCGTGGGGCACGCTGGCTACACCTTC.

The chain has TRBV6-4 and TRBJ1-6; 7 nucleotides align to TRBD1. The V gene end was trimmed by 4 bases and the J gene end by 8 bases; junction bases not matched to a gene: 8. CDR3 length equals 15 residues. Germline V gives CDR1 MRHNA, CDR2 SNTAGT. The CDR3 nucleotides are TGTGCCAGCAGTGCGTACCGCAGGGGGGATTCACCCCTCCACTTT. Translated: CASSAYRRGDSPLHF.

The V call is TRBV5-6, the J call TRBJ2-7; D gene ambiguous. The CDR3 length is 14 residues. Deletions cut 3 bases from V and 0 bases from J, with 10 bases between. Germline V gene sequence: CDR1 SGHDT, CDR2 YYEEEE. Here the CDR3 DNA reads TGTGCCAGCAGCTATGGGTCTAGCTCCTACGAGCAGTACTTC. Translation: CASSYGSSSYEQYF.

The V gene is TRBV19, the J gene TRBJ1-1; D perhaps matches TRBD1 (5 bases). This CDR3 is 14 amino acids long. Germline CDR1 LNHDA, CDR2 SQIVND (reference sequence). Trimming took off 3 bases at V and 1 base at J, with 9 bases between the two ends. The DNA for the CDR3 is TGTGCCAGTAGTATTTGGGGCTCGAACACTGAAGCTTTCTTT. This codes for CASSIWGSNTEAFF.

J is TRBJ1-1 and V is TRBV19; TRBD1 is a possible D gene (6 bases). The ends were cut back, 6 bases at V and 4 bases at J, with 18 bases in the middle. This CDR3 contains 15 residues. The germline CDR1 and CDR2 sequences are LNHDA and SQIVND (reference sequence). The CDR3, as DNA: TGTGCCAGTAGGCCGCGGGTGGGGGCGGGCACTGAAGCTTTCTTT. It is translated as CASRPRVGAGTEAFF. The whole variable domain, filled in from reference TRBV19 and TRBJ1-1, reads DGGITQSPKYLFRKEGQNVTLSCEQNLNHDAMYWYRQDPGQGLRLIYYSQIVNDFQKGDIAEGYSVSREKKESFPLTVTSAQKNPTAFYLCASRPRVGAGTEAFFGQGTRLTVV.

The CDR3 here is CASSENRGRSYGYTF. As DNA, the CDR3 is TGTGCCAGCAGCGAAAACAGGGGGCGCAGCTATGGCTACACCTTC. This chain connects TRBV28 to TRBJ1-2; 9 nucleotides match TRBD1. The junction had 9 bases not matched to a gene; V was cut back by 6 bases and J by 4 bases. The CDR3 is 15 amino acids. Per the germline V gene, CDR1 is MDHEN and CDR2 is SYDVKM.

J is TRBJ1-1 and V is TRBV18; TRBD1 agrees at 8 bases. After removal of 6 bases from V and 4 bases from J, the junction contained 10 bases not matched to a gene. The CDR3 contains 15 residues. Germline V gene data show CDR1 as KGHSH and CDR2 as LQKENI. The CDR3 spells CASSGPGQVTTEAFF. CDR3 nucleotides: TGTGCCAGCTCTGGTCCGGGACAGGTGACCACTGAAGCTTTCTTT.

The chain's CDR3 is CASSVVASVSNEQFF. The CDR3 DNA reads as TGTGCCAGCAGCGTAGTAGCTAGCGTCAGCAATGAGCAGTTCTTC. The V gene is TRBV9, the J gene TRBJ2-1; possible D gene TRBD2, 6 bases. Between the trimmed V and J ends, which lost 0 bases and 6 bases, there was a span of 13 bases. Germline V gene lookup returns CDR1 SGDLS and CDR2 YYNGEE. The length of the CDR3 is 15 residues.

The V and J genes are TRBV12-5 and TRBJ2-1, with 12 bases matching TRBD2. The CDR3 totals 16 residues. Germline V lookup: CDR1 LGHNT, CDR2 FRNRAP. The J segment lost 8 bases and the V segment lost 4 bases, leaving 9 bases of the junction unmatched. The DNA for the CDR3 is TGTGCTAGTGGTTCGCCGACTAGCGGGGGCGGCGATGAGCAGTTCTTC. The encoded protein is CASGSPTSGGGDEQFF.

V usage is TRBV27 and J usage is TRBJ1-2; D unclear. Trimming removed 6 bases at V and 3 bases at J, with 14 bases between. The CDR3 loop spans 14 amino acids. CDR1 and CDR2 from the germline V gene are MNHEY and SMNVEV (reference sequence). CDR3 sequence: CASSPQWADYGYTF. In DNA form, the CDR3 reads TGTGCCAGCAGCCCTCAGTGGGCCGACTATGGCTACACCTTC.

This clone showed up just once. The gene calls are TRBV6-2 or TRBV6-3 and TRBJ2-3, with 9 bases that match TRBD2. This CDR3 comprises 18 residues. After removal of 0 bases from V and 5 bases from J, the junction contained 12 bases not matched to a gene. Germline-derived CDR1 and CDR2 are MNHEY and SVGEGT. The CDR3 here is CASSYSSVRRGGGDTQYF. As DNA, the CDR3 is TGTGCCAGCAGTTACTCCTCGGTCAGGCGGGGGGGAGGAGATACGCAGTATTTT.

The chain has TRBV9 and TRBJ2-7, with unresolved D. Germline CDR1 SGDLS, CDR2 YYNGEE. V was cut by 1 base and J by 3 bases, with 8 bases left in between. The length of the CDR3 is 13 residues. CDR3 in DNA: TGTGCCAGCAGCGTAAATGGGCACTACGAGCAGTACTTC. Protein product: CASSVNGHYEQYF.

The genes are TRBV18 and TRBJ2-2; TRBD1 matches 8 bases. Germline V gives CDR1 KGHSH, CDR2 LQKENI. V dropped 3 bases and J dropped 4; count of bases not matched to a gene: 4. The CDR3 loop spans 15 amino acids. The CDR3 nucleotides read TGTGCCAGCTCACCCCGGACAGGGAGCACCGGGGAGCTGTTTTTT. It translates to CASSPRTGSTGELFF.

The chain links TRBV12-5 to TRBJ1-1; D gene ambiguous. CDR3 length: 13 residues. Trimming shortened V by 0 bases and J by 7 bases, and 9 bases separated the two germline ends. Germline V gene data show CDR1 as LGHNT and CDR2 as FRNRAP. For the CDR3, the DNA is TGTGCTAGTGGTTTGGTACAACGCCTTGAAGCTTTCTTT. This encodes CASGLVQRLEAFF.

The V and J genes are TRBV7-6 and TRBJ2-3; 10 bases match TRBD1. The CDR3 length is 15 residues. V shed 6 bases, J shed 4 bases, and the junction held 7 bases outside the gene matches. The germline gives CDR1 SGHVS, CDR2 FNYEAQ. The CDR3 sequence is CASSDGQGGADTQYF. CDR3 coding DNA: TGTGCCAGCAGTGACGGACAGGGGGGTGCAGATACGCAGTATTTT.

This clone occurred a few times. V gene TRBV3-1 (or the pseudogene TRBV3-2) combines with J gene TRBJ1-2; tentatively, D is TRBD1 (5 bases). The CDR3 runs to 14 residues. V lost 0 bases and J lost 8, with 13 bases in between. Per germline, CDR1 LGHDT and CDR2 YNNKEL (reference sequence). This chain's CDR3 is CASSQEPGVRGYTF. As DNA, the CDR3 is TGTGCCAGCAGCCAAGAACCGGGGGTTAGGGGCTACACCTTC.

This clone is a singleton in its sample. This chain uses TRBV7-2 with TRBJ2-3, with TRBD2 matching 14 bases. CDR1 is SGHTA, CDR2 FQGNSA, per germline. The CDR3 has 17 residues. Trimming cost V 5 bases and J 6 bases; bases outside gene matches: 10. The CDR3 DNA sequence: TGTGCCAGCAGCGGCCCGGGACTAGCGGGAGAGGCTGATACGCAGTATTTT. It yields the protein CASSGPGLAGEADTQYF.

V is TRBV10-1 and J is TRBJ1-1; D gene unclear. V lost 5 bases to trimming and J lost 3 bases, with 7 bases between them. Germline V CDR1 and CDR2: WNHNN, SYGVQD (reference sequence). The CDR3 runs to 12 residues. The CDR3 nucleotides are TGCGCCAGCAGTACCACGGACACTGAAGCTTTCTTT. Translating gives CASSTTDTEAFF.

The genes are TRBV15 and TRBJ1-4, with 10 bases aligning to TRBD1. The CDR3 sequence is 15 residues long. Germline assignment: CDR1 LNHNV and CDR2 YYDKDF (reference sequence). Trimming cost V 6 bases and J 8 bases; bases outside gene matches: 9. The CDR3 DNA reads TGTGCCACCAGTCGGGACAGGGGAGGCGAGGAAAAACTGTTTTTT. This translates into CATSRDRGGEEKLFF. Looking up the rest from reference TRBV15 and TRBJ1-4 gives the full variable domain: DAMVIQNPRYQVTQFGKPVTLSCSQTLNHNVMYWYQQKSSQAPKLLFHYYDKDFNNEADTPDNFQSRRPNTSFCFLDIRSPGLGDTAMYLCATSRDRGGEEKLFFGSGTQLSVL.

This clone was recorded a few times. The chain has TRBV30 and TRBJ1-2, with D possibly being TRBD1 (6 bases). The CDR3 totals 18 residues. Trimming removed 1 base from V and 4 bases from J, with 25 bases in between. Per the germline V gene, CDR1 is GTSNPN and CDR2 is SVGIG (reference sequence). CDR3 DNA sequence: TGTGCCTGGAGTGCCACCCTTACAACAACAGGGACGTTCTATGGCTACACCTTC. Amino acids: CAWSATLTTTGTFYGYTF.